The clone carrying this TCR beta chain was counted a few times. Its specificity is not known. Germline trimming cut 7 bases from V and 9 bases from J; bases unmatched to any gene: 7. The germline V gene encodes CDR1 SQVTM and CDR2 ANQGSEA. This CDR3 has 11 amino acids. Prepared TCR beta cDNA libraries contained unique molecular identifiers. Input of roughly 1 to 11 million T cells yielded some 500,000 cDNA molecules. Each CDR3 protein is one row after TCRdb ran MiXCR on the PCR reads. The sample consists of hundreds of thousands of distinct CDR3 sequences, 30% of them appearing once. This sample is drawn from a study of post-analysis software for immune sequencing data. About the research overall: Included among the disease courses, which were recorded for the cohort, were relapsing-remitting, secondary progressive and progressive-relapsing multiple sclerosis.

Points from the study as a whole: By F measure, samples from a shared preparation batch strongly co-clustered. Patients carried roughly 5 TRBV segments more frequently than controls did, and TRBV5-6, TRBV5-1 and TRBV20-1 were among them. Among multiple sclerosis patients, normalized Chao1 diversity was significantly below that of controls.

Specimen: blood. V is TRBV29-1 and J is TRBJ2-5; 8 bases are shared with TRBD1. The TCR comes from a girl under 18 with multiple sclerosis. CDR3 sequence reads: CSERQGTAQYF. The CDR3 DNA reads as TGCAGCGAAAGACAGGGGACGGCCCAGTACTTC.